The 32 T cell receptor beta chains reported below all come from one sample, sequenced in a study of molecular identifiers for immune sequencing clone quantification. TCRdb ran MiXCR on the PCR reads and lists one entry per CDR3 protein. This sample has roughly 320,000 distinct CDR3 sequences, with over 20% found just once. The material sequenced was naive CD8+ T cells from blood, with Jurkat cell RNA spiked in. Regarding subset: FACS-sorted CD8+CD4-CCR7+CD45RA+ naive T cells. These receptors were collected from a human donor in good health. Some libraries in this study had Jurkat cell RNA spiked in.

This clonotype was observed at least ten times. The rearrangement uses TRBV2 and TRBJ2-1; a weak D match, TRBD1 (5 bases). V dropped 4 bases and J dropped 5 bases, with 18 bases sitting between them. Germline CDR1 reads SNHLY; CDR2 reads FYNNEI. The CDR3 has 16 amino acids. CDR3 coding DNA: TGTGCCAGCAGTGTTGACAGCCCACGATACAACAATGAGCAGTTCTTC. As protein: CASSVDSPRYNNEQFF.

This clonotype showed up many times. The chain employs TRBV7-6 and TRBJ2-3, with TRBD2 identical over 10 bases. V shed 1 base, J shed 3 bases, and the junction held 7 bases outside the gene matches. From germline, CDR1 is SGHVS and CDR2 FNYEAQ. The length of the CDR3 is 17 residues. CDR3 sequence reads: CASSLGASGSMTDTQYF. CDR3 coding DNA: TGTGCCAGCAGCTTAGGGGCTAGCGGGAGTATGACAGATACGCAGTATTTT. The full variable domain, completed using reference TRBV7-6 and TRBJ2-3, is GAGVSQSPRYKVTKRGQDVALRCDPISGHVSLYWYRQALGQGPEFLTYFNYEAQQDKSGLPNDRFSAERPEGSISTLTIQRTEQRDSAMYRCASSLGASGSMTDTQYFGPGTRLTVL.

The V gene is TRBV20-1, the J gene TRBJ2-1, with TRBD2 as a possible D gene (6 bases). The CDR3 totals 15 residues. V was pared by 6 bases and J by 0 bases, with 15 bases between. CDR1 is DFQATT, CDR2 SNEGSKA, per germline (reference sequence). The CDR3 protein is CSATLARSSYNEQFF. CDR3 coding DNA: TGCAGTGCAACCCTAGCGAGGAGCTCCTACAATGAGCAGTTCTTC.

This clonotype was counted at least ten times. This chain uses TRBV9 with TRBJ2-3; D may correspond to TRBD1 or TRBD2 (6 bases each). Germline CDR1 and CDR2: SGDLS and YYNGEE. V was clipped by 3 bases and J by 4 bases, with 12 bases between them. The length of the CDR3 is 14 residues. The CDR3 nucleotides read TGTGCCAGCAGCGAAGGGGGGTTCCCAGATACGCAGTATTTT. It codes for CASSEGGFPDTQYF.

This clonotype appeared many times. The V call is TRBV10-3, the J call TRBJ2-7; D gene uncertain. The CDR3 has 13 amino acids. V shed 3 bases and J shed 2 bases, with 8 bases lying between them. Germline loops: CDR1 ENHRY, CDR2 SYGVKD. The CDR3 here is CAISDPGPYEQYF. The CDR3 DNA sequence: TGTGCCATCAGTGATCCCGGTCCCTACGAGCAGTACTTC.

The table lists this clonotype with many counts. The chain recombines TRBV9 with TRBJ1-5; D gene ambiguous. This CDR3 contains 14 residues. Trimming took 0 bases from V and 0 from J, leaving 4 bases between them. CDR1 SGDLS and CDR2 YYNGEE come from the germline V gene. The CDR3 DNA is TGTGCCAGCAGCGTAGGGGCTAGCAATCAGCCCCAGCATTTT. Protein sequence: CASSVGASNQPQHF.

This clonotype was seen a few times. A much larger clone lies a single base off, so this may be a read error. The CDR3 nucleotides are TGTGCCAGCAGTTTAGAAGGGCTTGGCACTGAAGCTTTCTTT. Translation: CASSLEGLGTEAFF. The V gene is TRBV12-3 or TRBV12-4, the J gene TRBJ1-1; D gene unclear. Trimming took 1 base from V and 4 from J, leaving 10 bases between them. CDR3 length equals 14 residues.

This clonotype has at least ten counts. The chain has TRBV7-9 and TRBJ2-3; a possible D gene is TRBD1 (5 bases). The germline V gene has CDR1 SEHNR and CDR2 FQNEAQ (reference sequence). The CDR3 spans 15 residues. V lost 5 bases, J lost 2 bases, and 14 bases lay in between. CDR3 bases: TGTGCCAGCAGCCCACCGACAGTCAACACAGATACGCAGTATTTT. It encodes CASSPPTVNTDTQYF.

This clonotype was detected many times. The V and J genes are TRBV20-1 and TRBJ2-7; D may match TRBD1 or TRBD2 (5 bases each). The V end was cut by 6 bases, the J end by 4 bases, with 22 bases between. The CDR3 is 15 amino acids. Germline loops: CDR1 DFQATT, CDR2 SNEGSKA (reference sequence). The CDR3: CSAPSLASPGYEQYF. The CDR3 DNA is TGCAGTGCCCCCAGTCTGGCTAGCCCAGGGTACGAGCAGTACTTC.

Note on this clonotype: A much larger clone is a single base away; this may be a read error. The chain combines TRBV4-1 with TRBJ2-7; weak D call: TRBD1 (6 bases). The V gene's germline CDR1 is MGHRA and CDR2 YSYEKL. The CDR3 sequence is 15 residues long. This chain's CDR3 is CTSSQARDGQYEQYF. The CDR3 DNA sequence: TGCACCAGCAGCCAAGCCCGGGACGGACAGTACGAGCAGTACTTC.

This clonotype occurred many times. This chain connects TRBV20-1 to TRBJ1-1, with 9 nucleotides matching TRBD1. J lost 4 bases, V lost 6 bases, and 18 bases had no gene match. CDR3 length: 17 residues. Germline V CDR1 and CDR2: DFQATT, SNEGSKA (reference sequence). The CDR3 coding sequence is TGCAGTGCCGCCAGGTCCCGGGACAGGGAATGGGGCACTGAAGCTTTCTTT. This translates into CSAARSRDREWGTEAFF.

The CDR3 sequence is CASSSAMGEPYNEQFF. The CDR3 nucleotides read TGTGCCAGCAGTTCCGCTATGGGGGAGCCCTACAATGAGCAGTTCTTC. The chain uses TRBV27 and TRBJ2-1; D may match TRBD1 or TRBD2 (5 bases each). The CDR3 totals 16 residues. In germline, CDR1 is MNHEY, CDR2 SMNVEV (reference sequence). V was clipped by 4 bases and J by 2 bases, with 15 bases between them.

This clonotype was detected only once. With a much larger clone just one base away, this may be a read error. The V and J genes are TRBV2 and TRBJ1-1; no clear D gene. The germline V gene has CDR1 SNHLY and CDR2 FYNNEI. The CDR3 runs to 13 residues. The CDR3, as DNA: TGTGCCATAATAGGCGTAATGAACACTGGAGCTTTCTTT. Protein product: CAIIGVMNTGAFF.

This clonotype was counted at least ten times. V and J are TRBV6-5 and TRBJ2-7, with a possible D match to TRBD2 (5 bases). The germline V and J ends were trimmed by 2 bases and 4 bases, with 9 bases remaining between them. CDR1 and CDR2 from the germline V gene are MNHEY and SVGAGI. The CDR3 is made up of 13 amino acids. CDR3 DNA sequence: TGTGCCAGCAGTTACCGACCGGGATACGAGCAGTACTTC. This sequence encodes CASSYRPGYEQYF.

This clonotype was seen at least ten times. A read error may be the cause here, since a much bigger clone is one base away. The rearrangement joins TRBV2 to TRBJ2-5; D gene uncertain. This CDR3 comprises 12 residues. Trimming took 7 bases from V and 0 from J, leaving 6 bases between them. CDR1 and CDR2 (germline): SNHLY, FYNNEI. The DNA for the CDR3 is TGTGCCAGCATGTGGTACCAAGAGACCCAGTACTTC. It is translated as CASMWYQETQYF.

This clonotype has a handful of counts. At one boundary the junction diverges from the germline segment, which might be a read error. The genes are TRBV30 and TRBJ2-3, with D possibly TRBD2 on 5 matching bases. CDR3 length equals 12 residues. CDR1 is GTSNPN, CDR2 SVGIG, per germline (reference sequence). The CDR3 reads CAWATRLDPQYF. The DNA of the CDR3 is TGTGCCTGGGCCACTAGGCTAGATCCGCAGTATTTT. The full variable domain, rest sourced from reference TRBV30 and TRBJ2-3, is SQTIHQWPATLVQPVGSPLSLECTVEGTSNPNLYWYRQAAGRGLQLLFYSVGIGQISSEVPQNLSASRPQDRQFILSSKKLLLSDSGFYLCAWATRLDPQYFGPGTRLTVL.

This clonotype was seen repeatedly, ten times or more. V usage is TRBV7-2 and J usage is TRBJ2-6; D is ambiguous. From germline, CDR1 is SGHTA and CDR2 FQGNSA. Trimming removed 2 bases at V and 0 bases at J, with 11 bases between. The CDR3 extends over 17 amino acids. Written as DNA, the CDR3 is TGTGCCAGCAGCTTACCACAGCACAACTCTGGGGCCAACGTCCTGACTTTC. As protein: CASSLPQHNSGANVLTF.

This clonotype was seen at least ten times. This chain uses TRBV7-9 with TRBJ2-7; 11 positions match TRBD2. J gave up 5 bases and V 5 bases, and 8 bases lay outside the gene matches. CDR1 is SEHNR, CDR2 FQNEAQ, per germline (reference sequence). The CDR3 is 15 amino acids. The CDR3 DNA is TGTGCCAGCAGCCCGAGACTAGCGGGATCCGACGAGCAGTACTTC. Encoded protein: CASSPRLAGSDEQYF.

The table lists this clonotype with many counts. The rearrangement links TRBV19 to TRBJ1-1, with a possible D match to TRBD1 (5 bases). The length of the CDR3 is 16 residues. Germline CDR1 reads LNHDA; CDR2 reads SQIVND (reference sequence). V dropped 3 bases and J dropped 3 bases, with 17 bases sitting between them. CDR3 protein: CASSISLYGGYTEAFF. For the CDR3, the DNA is TGTGCCAGTAGTATTTCGTTATATGGGGGTTACACTGAAGCTTTCTTT.

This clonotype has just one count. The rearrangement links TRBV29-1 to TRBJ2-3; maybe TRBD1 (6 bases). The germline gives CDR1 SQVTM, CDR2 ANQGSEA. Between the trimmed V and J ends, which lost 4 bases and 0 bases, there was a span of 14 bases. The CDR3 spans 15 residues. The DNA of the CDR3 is TGCAGCGTTGGGGCCGGGACACTTAGCACAGATACGCAGTATTTT. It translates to CSVGAGTLSTDTQYF.

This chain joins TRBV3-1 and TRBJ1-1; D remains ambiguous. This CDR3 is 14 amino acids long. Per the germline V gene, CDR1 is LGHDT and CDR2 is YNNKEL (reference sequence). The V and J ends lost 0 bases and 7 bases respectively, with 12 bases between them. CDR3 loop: CASSQDKKEYEAFF. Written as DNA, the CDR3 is TGTGCCAGCAGCCAAGATAAGAAGGAATATGAAGCTTTCTTT.

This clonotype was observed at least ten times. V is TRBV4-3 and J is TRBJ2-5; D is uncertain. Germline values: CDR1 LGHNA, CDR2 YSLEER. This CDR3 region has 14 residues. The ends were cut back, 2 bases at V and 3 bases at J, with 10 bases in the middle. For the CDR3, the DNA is TGCGCCAGCAGCCAATCAATAGTAAAAGAGACCCAGTACTTC. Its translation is CASSQSIVKETQYF.

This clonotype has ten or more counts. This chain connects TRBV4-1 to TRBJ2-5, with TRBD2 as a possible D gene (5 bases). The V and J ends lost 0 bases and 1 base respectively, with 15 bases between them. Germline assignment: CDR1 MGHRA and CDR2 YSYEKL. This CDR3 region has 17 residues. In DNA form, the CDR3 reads TGCGCCAGCAGCCAAGACCCGCCCGGACTCGCCCAAGAGACCCAGTACTTC. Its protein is CASSQDPPGLAQETQYF.

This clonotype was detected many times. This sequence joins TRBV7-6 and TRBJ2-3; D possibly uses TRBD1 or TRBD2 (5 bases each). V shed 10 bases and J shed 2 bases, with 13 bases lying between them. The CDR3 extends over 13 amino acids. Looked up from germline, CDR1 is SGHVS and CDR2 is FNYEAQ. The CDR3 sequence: CATGRGVTDTQYF. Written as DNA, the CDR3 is TGTGCCACCGGCCGGGGCGTCACAGATACGCAGTATTTT.

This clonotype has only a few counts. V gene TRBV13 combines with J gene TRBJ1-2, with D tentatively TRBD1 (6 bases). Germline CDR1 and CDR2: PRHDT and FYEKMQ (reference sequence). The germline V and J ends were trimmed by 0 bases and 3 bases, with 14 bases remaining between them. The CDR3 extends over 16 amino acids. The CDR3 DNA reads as TGTGCCAGCAGCTTAGGATTAACAGGGTTCTACTATGGCTACACCTTC. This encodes CASSLGLTGFYYGYTF.

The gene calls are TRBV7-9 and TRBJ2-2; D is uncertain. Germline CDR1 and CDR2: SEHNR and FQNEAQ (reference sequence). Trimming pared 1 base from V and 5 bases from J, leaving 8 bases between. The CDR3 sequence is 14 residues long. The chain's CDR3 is CASSLELSTGELFF. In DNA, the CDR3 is TGTGCCAGCAGCTTAGAACTTTCAACCGGGGAGCTGTTTTTT. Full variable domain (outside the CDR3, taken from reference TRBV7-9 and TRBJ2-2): DTGVSQNPRHKITKRGQNVTFRCDPISEHNRLYWYRQTLGQGPEFLTYFQNEAQLEKSRLLSDRFSAERPKGSFSTLEIQRTEQGDSAMYLCASSLELSTGELFFGEGSRLTVL.

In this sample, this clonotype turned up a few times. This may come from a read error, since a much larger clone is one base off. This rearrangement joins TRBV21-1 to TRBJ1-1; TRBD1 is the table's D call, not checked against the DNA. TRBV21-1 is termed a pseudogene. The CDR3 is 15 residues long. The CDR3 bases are TGTGTCAGCAGTAAAAAGGGCAGAGGGGACACTGAAGCTTTCTTT. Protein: CVSSKKGRGDTEAFF.

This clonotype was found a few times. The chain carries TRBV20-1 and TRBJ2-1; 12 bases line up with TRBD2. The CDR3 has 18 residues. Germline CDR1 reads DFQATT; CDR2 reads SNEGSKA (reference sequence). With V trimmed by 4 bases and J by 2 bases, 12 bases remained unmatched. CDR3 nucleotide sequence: TGCAGTGCTATAGGTGCGCTAGCGGGGGGGCACCCCTACAATGAGCAGTTCTTC. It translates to CSAIGALAGGHPYNEQFF.

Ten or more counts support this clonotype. The chain's CDR3 is CASSRDRVNTEAFF. CDR3 nucleotides: TGTGCCAGCTCCCGGGACAGGGTGAACACTGAAGCTTTCTTT. The chain links TRBV7-6 to TRBJ1-1, with TRBD1 identical over 9 bases. The CDR3 covers 14 residues. J gave up 0 bases and V 8 bases, and 4 bases lay outside the gene matches. Germline assignment: CDR1 SGHVS and CDR2 FNYEAQ.

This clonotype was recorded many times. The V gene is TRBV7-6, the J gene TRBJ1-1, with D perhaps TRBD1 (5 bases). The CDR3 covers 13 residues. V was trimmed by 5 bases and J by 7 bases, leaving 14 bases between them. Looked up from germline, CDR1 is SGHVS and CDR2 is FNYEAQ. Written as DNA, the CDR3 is TGTGCCAGCAGCCATCAGTCGGGGGTTGAAGCTTTCTTT. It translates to CASSHQSGVEAFF.

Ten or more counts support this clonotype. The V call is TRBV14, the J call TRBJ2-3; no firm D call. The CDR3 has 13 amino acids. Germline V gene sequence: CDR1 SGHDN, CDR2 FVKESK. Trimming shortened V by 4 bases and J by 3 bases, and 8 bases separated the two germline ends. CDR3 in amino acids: CASSLFFTDTQYF. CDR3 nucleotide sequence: TGTGCCAGCAGCCTATTCTTTACAGATACGCAGTATTTT.

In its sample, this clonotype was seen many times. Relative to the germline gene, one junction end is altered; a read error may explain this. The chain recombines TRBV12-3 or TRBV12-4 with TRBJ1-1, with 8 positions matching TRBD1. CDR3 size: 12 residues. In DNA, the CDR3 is TGTGCCAGCAGCCGGACAGGGAGAACGTTGAACTTT. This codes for CASSRTGRTLNF.